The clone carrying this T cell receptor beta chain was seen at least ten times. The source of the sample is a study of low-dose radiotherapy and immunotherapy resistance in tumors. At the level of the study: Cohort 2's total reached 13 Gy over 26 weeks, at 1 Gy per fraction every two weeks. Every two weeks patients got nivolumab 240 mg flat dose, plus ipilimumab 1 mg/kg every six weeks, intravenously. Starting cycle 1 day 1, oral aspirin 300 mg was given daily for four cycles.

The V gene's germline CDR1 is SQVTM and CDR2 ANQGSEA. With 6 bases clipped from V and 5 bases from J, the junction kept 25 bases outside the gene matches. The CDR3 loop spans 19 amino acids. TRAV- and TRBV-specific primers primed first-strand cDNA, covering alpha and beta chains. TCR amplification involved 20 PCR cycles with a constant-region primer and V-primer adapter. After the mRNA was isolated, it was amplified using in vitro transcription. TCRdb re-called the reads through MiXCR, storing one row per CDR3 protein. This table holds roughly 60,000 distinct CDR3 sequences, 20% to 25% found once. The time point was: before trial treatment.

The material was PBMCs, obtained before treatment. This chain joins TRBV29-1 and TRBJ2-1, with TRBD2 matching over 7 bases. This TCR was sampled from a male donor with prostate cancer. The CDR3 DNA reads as TGCAGCGTCCCGATCGGTAAACGGTCCCCGGGGAGGGCGGACAATGAGCAGTTCTTC. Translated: CSVPIGKRSPGRADNEQFF.